These 32 T cell receptor beta chains share one sample of origin, sequenced in a study of CD8 T cells in ankylosing spondylitis. Study-level findings and limits: Apparently characteristic of ankylosing spondylitis blood was a TCR beta motif (roughly eight highly homologous variants).

A single record per CDR3 protein comes from TCRdb applying MiXCR to the 5' RACE reads. This table holds 300,000 to 400,000 distinct CDR3 sequences, under 25% found once. These TCRs' antigens remain unknown. Sequencing was performed on blood, either unsorted or a sorted T cell fraction (not recorded which). These receptors came from a male donor with ankylosing spondylitis.

The rearrangement joins TRBV10-3 to TRBJ2-1; the D gene is possibly TRBD1 (6 bases). CDR3 length: 15 residues. Germline V CDR1 and CDR2: ENHRY, SYGVKD. Deletions cut 2 bases from V and 1 base from J, with 9 bases between. In nucleotides, the CDR3 is TGTGCCATCAGTGAGGGGACATCATCCTACAATGAGCAGTTCTTC. Protein sequence: CAISEGTSSYNEQFF.

This clonotype was picked up a small number of times. The rearrangement uses TRBV4-2 and TRBJ2-2; 10 nucleotides match TRBD2. This CDR3 is 16 amino acids long. Germline V gene lookup returns CDR1 LGHNA and CDR2 YNFKEQ. Unmatched junction bases numbered 3, after V lost 5 bases and J lost 0 bases. CDR3 region: CASSFGLAANTGELFF. DNA for the CDR3: TGTGCCAGCAGCTTTGGACTAGCGGCGAACACCGGGGAGCTGTTTTTT.

The genes are TRBV29-1 and TRBJ2-7; 8 bases are a match to TRBD2. V lost 7 bases and J lost 2; bases outside the gene matches: 10. Germline assignment: CDR1 SQVTM and CDR2 ANQGSEA. The CDR3 has 14 residues. The CDR3 here is CSAGLARDTYEQYF. The CDR3 DNA reads as TGCAGCGCTGGACTAGCTCGAGACACCTACGAGCAGTACTTC.

The sample holds a few counts of this clonotype. The gene calls are TRBV6-2 or TRBV6-3 and TRBJ2-1; 8 positions agree with TRBD2. In germline, CDR1 is MNHEY, CDR2 SVGEGT. This CDR3 contains 16 residues. V lost 4 bases and J lost 10; bases outside the gene matches: 15. The CDR3 reads CASSWTSPTGGGEQFF. CDR3 in DNA: TGTGCCAGCAGTTGGACTAGCCCCACCGGCGGCGGAGAGCAGTTCTTC.

This clonotype has more than one count but fewer than ten. The genes are TRBV5-1 and TRBJ2-1; the D call may be TRBD1 or TRBD2 (5 bases each). Per germline, CDR1 SGHRS and CDR2 YFSETQ. The CDR3 extends over 16 amino acids. V gave up 6 bases and J gave up 1 base, with 17 bases separating them. CDR3 residues: CASTVAPWGSYNEQFF. The CDR3 DNA reads as TGCGCCAGCACGGTGGCACCATGGGGGTCCTACAATGAGCAGTTCTTC.

This clonotype was detected a few times. The chain is built from TRBV20-1 and TRBJ1-2, with D perhaps matching TRBD1 (5 bases). Trimming took off 6 bases at V and 8 bases at J, with 22 bases between the two ends. The length of the CDR3 is 14 residues. Germline V gene sequence: CDR1 DFQATT, CDR2 SNEGSKA (reference sequence). CDR3 coding DNA: TGCAGTGCCCAGGTCGGGCAGGGTTTATTCGGCTACACCTTC. Its protein product is CSAQVGQGLFGYTF.

In this sample, this clonotype turned up once. This rearrangement joins TRBV20-1 to TRBJ2-3; TRBD2 matches at 7 bases. This CDR3 spans 15 amino acids. Germline V gene data show CDR1 as DFQATT and CDR2 as SNEGSKA (reference sequence). The junction had 10 bases not matched to a gene; V was cut back by 1 base and J by 6 bases. The CDR3 protein is CSARASAGNLDTQYF. In DNA, the CDR3 is TGCAGTGCTAGAGCCTCAGCGGGAAATTTGGATACGCAGTATTTT.

This clonotype came up a few times. An end of the junction does not agree with germline; a read error may underlie this. The rearrangement joins TRBV24-1 to TRBJ2-5; TRBD1 matches at 9 bases. The CDR3 length is 14 residues. Per germline, CDR1 KGHDR and CDR2 SFDVKD. In nucleotides, the CDR3 is TGTGCCACCAGTGATTCACATCATAACAGGGGGCGACTATTC. Its protein product is CATSDSHHNRGRLF.

The rearrangement joins TRBV28 to TRBJ2-7, with D possibly matching TRBD1 (6 bases). The germline V and J ends were trimmed by 7 bases and 1 base, with 14 bases remaining between them. CDR1 MDHEN and CDR2 SYDVKM come from the germline V gene. The CDR3 extends over 14 amino acids. The CDR3 is CASKVGHQSYEQYF. DNA of the CDR3: TGTGCCAGCAAGGTGGGACACCAATCCTACGAGCAGTACTTC.

This clonotype was detected only a few times. The V and J genes are TRBV5-1 and TRBJ2-1; 14 bases agree with TRBD2. Looked up from germline, CDR1 is SGHRS and CDR2 is YFSETQ. V was pared by 2 bases and J by 0 bases, with 10 bases of the junction left unmatched. CDR3 length: 20 amino acids. DNA for the CDR3: TGCGCCAGCAGCTTCGAGCCGGGACTAGCGGGAGAGAGCTCCTACAATGAGCAGTTCTTC. It codes for CASSFEPGLAGESSYNEQFF. The complete variable domain, with remaining parts taken from reference TRBV5-1 and TRBJ2-1, reads KAGVTQTPRYLIKTRGQQVTLSCSPISGHRSVSWYQQTPGQGLQFLFEYFSETQRNKGNFPGRFSGRQFSNSRSEMNVSTLELGDSALYLCASSFEPGLAGESSYNEQFFGPGTRLTVL.

This clonotype has just a few counts. The chain joins TRBV9 to TRBJ2-2; 9 bases fit TRBD1. Germline V gives CDR1 SGDLS, CDR2 YYNGEE. Unmatched junction bases numbered 5, after V lost 0 bases and J lost 5 bases. The CDR3 consists of 16 residues. DNA for the CDR3: TGTGCCAGCAGCGTAGCGACAGGGGGTTTGACCGGGGAGCTGTTTTTT. Protein: CASSVATGGLTGELFF.

This chain links TRBV12-3 or TRBV12-4 with TRBJ2-5, with 10 bases aligning to TRBD2. Losses at the gene ends were 3 bases for V and 4 bases for J; bases not matched to a gene: 5. This CDR3 spans 15 amino acids. The CDR3 reads CASSLTSGRGETQYF. The CDR3 bases are TGTGCCAGCAGTTTGACTAGCGGGCGAGGAGAGACCCAGTACTTC.

The chain uses TRBV9 and TRBJ1-6, with D perhaps matching TRBD1 (5 bases). The CDR3 extends over 16 amino acids. V shed 5 bases and J shed 10 bases, with 22 bases lying between them. CDR1 and CDR2 (germline): SGDLS, YYNGEE. CDR3 bases: TGTGCCAGCAGTTCTCGGGACTCCGGGTCGAACTCACCCCTCCACTTT. Residues: CASSSRDSGSNSPLHF.

The V call is TRBV28, the J call TRBJ1-2; possible D gene TRBD1, 6 bases. The CDR3 has 13 residues. V was trimmed by 3 bases and J by 4 bases, leaving 9 bases between them. Per the germline V gene, CDR1 is MDHEN and CDR2 is SYDVKM. In DNA form, the CDR3 reads TGTGCCAGCAGTTTGCGAGGGGGCTATGGCTACACCTTC. It is translated as CASSLRGGYGYTF.

This clonotype was picked up a small number of times. The J gene is TRBJ2-1, the V gene TRBV3-1, with D hard to call. Germline V lookup: CDR1 LGHDT, CDR2 YNNKEL (reference sequence). The CDR3 spans 13 residues. V lost 3 bases, J lost 2 bases, and 5 bases lay in between. The CDR3 DNA follows: TGTGCCAGCAGCCATAGAGCCTACAATGAGCAGTTCTTC. Translation gives CASSHRAYNEQFF.

This clonotype was counted between two and nine times. J is TRBJ2-4 and V is TRBV20-1; the D gene could be TRBD1 or TRBD2 (6 bases each). The V end was cut by 3 bases, the J end by 5 bases, with 17 bases between. CDR3 length: 15 amino acids. Germline V gene data show CDR1 as DFQATT and CDR2 as SNEGSKA (reference sequence). DNA of the CDR3: TGCAGTGCTAGTCCGGGGGCTTCGCTCCAAAACATTCAGTACTTC. It yields the protein CSASPGASLQNIQYF.

This clonotype was seen a handful of times. The rearrangement joins TRBV4-3 to TRBJ1-3, with 8 bases that match TRBD1. The V segment lost 2 bases and the J segment 0 bases; nucleotides outside the gene matches: 12. Germline CDR1 reads LGHNA; CDR2 reads YSLEER. The CDR3 length is 19 residues. CDR3: CASSQRISGTGGSGNTIYF. In DNA form, the CDR3 reads TGCGCCAGCAGCCAAAGAATTTCCGGGACAGGCGGCTCTGGAAACACCATATATTTT.

The sample holds a few counts of this clonotype. The chain has TRBV5-1 and TRBJ1-1, with 8 bases fitting TRBD1. The CDR3 covers 15 residues. Germline trimming cut 4 bases from V and 6 bases from J; bases unmatched to any gene: 11. Per the germline V gene, CDR1 is SGHRS and CDR2 is YFSETQ. The CDR3 here is CASSDTGGPGAEAFF. The CDR3 region has the DNA TGCGCCAGCAGCGATACAGGGGGGCCAGGCGCTGAAGCTTTCTTT.

This chain connects TRBV7-3 to TRBJ2-5; D may be TRBD2 (6 bases). The CDR3 sequence is 14 residues long. CDR1 is SGHTA, CDR2 FQGTGA, per germline. The ends were cut back, 4 bases at V and 5 bases at J, with 14 bases in the middle. Written as DNA, the CDR3 is TGTGCCAGCAGCTCCCCGGGAGCGCGGGAGACCCAGTACTTC. Translating it yields CASSSPGARETQYF.

The chain combines TRBV6-4 with TRBJ1-1, with unresolved D. Trimming removed 6 bases from V and 3 bases from J, with 14 bases in between. Germline V gene data show CDR1 as MRHNA and CDR2 as SNTAGT. The CDR3 is made up of 14 amino acids. The CDR3 sequence: CASRMRRSDTEAFF. The CDR3 DNA sequence: TGTGCCAGCAGGATGAGGAGGTCTGACACTGAAGCTTTCTTT.

This chain connects TRBV6-1 to TRBJ2-2; unclear D gene. V was shortened by 7 bases and J by 6 bases, with 12 bases between the two germline ends. CDR3 length: 13 residues. CDR1 MNHNS and CDR2 SASEGT come from the germline V gene. The CDR3 reads CASKGPTAGELFF. The CDR3 nucleotides are TGTGCCAGCAAAGGACCCACGGCCGGGGAGCTGTTTTTT.

The rearrangement uses TRBV6-5 and TRBJ2-3; possibly TRBD1 or TRBD2 for D (5 bases each). Trimming pared 4 bases from V and 8 bases from J, leaving 16 bases between. The CDR3 runs 14 residues. Germline V gene lookup returns CDR1 MNHEY and CDR2 SVGAGI. Here the CDR3 reads CASSFQGVGGTQYF. CDR3 sequence (DNA): TGTGCCAGCAGTTTTCAGGGAGTCGGCGGTACGCAGTATTTT.

The chain links TRBV20-1 to TRBJ2-3, with D perhaps matching TRBD1 or TRBD2 (5 bases each). The CDR3 extends over 14 amino acids. Trimming stripped 6 bases from V and 1 base from J, with 14 bases between. CDR1 DFQATT and CDR2 SNEGSKA come from the germline V gene (reference sequence). The CDR3 loop is CSAEVGRGTDTQYF. CDR3 in DNA: TGCAGTGCGGAGGTGGGGCGGGGCACAGATACGCAGTATTTT.

This chain connects TRBV6-1 to TRBJ1-4; D remains unclear. The CDR3 is 19 residues long. Germline V gene data show CDR1 as MNHNS and CDR2 as SASEGT. Trimming stripped 0 bases from V and 0 bases from J, with 17 bases between. The CDR3 spells CASSEAEAGLVATNEKLFF. DNA for the CDR3: TGTGCCAGCAGTGAAGCGGAGGCCGGCCTCGTCGCAACTAATGAAAAACTGTTTTTT.

This clonotype came up a few times. This chain links TRBV5-1 with TRBJ1-2; TRBD1 agrees at 8 bases. CDR1 SGHRS and CDR2 YFSETQ come from the germline V gene. The CDR3 extends over 14 amino acids. The trim removed 0 bases at V and 8 bases at J, leaving 6 bases unmatched. CDR3 in amino acids: CASSLDRGNSGYTF. DNA of the CDR3: TGCGCCAGCAGCTTGGACAGGGGGAACTCCGGCTACACCTTC.

J is TRBJ2-3 and V is TRBV10-3, with D possibly TRBD2 on 6 matching bases. The V and J ends lost 9 bases and 8 bases respectively, with 21 bases between them. This CDR3 spans 14 amino acids. Germline loops: CDR1 ENHRY, CDR2 SYGVKD. DNA of the CDR3: TGTGCCATACGGGTGGCGGGGAGCTCTGGTACGCAGTATTTT. Translation gives CAIRVAGSSGTQYF.

Many counts were recorded for this clonotype. The chain employs TRBV19 and TRBJ2-4, with 7 bases identical to TRBD2. Trimming cost V 0 bases and J 0 bases; bases outside gene matches: 11. The CDR3 contains 19 residues. The germline V gene has CDR1 LNHDA and CDR2 SQIVND (reference sequence). The CDR3 DNA reads TGTGCCAGTAGTATAGATCGGGCTAGCGGAGATCTAGCCAAAAACATTCAGTACTTC. Encoded protein: CASSIDRASGDLAKNIQYF.

The chain carries TRBV5-1 and TRBJ2-3, with D perhaps matching TRBD1 (5 bases). The CDR3 runs 15 residues. From germline, CDR1 is SGHRS and CDR2 YFSETQ. The V end lost 4 bases, the J end lost 0 bases, and 12 bases lay between the germline ends. The CDR3 loop reads CASSVTGASTDTQYF. The CDR3 bases are TGCGCCAGCAGCGTCACAGGTGCTAGCACAGATACGCAGTATTTT.

This sequence joins TRBV12-3 or TRBV12-4 and TRBJ2-3; D is perhaps TRBD1 (6 bases). The CDR3 sequence is 15 residues long. With 6 bases removed from V and 2 bases from J, the gap between germline ends came to 15 bases. The CDR3 nucleotides read TGTGCCAGCAGCGATCCCGAGGGGGTCACAGATACGCAGTATTTT. It specifies CASSDPEGVTDTQYF.

The chain links TRBV7-2 to TRBJ1-1; 12 bases fit TRBD1. This CDR3 has 15 amino acids. The V gene end was trimmed by 7 bases and the J gene end by 11 bases; junction bases not matched to a gene: 14. Germline-derived CDR1 and CDR2 are SGHTA and FQGNSA. CDR3 loop: CASNPTGDRGQAAFF. Written as DNA, the CDR3 is TGTGCCAGCAACCCAACCGGGGACAGGGGGCAGGCGGCTTTCTTT.

J is TRBJ1-4 and V is TRBV19; 7 bases fit TRBD1. V lost 7 bases to trimming and J lost 2 bases; unmatched junction nucleotides: 10. The CDR3 length is 16 residues. Germline V gene data show CDR1 as LNHDA and CDR2 as SQIVND (reference sequence). CDR3 bases: TGTGCCAGTAAACTCTCGACAGGGTTGACTAATGAAAAACTGTTTTTT. The encoded protein is CASKLSTGLTNEKLFF.

V usage is TRBV4-1 and J usage is TRBJ2-1; TRBD2 aligns across 12 bases. This CDR3 comprises 14 residues. The V segment lost 10 bases and the J segment 6 bases; nucleotides outside the gene matches: 7. The germline V gene encodes CDR1 MGHRA and CDR2 YSYEKL. The CDR3 sequence: CATSPGLAGNEQFF. The CDR3 coding sequence is TGCGCCACCTCCCCGGGACTAGCGGGCAATGAGCAGTTCTTC.